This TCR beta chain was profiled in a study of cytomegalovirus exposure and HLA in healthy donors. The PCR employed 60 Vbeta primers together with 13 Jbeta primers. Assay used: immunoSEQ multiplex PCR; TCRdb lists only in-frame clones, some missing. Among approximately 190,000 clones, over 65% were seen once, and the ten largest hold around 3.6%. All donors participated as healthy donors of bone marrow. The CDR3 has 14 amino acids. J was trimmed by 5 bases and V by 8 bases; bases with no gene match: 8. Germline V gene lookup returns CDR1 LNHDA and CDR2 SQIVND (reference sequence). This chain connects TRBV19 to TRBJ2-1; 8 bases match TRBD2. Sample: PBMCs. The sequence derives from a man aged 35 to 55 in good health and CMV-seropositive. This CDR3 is CASGASGRHNEQFF. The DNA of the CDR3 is TGTGCCAGTGGGGCTAGCGGGCGTCACAATGAGCAGTTCTTC.